This T cell receptor (beta chain) was observed in a study of T cells in Graves' hyperthyroidism and ophthalmopathy. Germline V CDR1 and CDR2: MNHNY, SVGAGI (reference sequence). V shed 11 bases and J shed 7 bases, with 15 bases lying between them. The CDR3 is 12 amino acids. This clonotype has ten or more counts. Researchers took RNA transcripts and amplified the TCR beta CDR3 regions from them. RT-PCR in the first round (using the HTBI primer set) targeted the TCR CDR3. TCRdb ran MiXCR on the multiplex PCR reads and lists one entry per CDR3 protein. Altogether 450,000 to 650,000 distinct CDR3 sequences are present, under 25% being singletons, with the ten largest covering 26%. Patients were aged 18 to 65, had disease duration under 2 months, and had newly diagnosed hyperthyroidism. Not enrolled were patients with uncontrolled infection, other autoimmune disease, pregnancy or lactation.

V gene TRBV6-6 combines with J gene TRBJ1-5; D may be TRBD1 (6 bases). The sample taken for sequencing was blood. The clonotype comes from a man aged 18 to 35 with Graves' hyperthyroidism. CDR3: CAGGTRGQPQHF. In DNA form, the CDR3 reads TGTGCCGGAGGGACAAGGGGGCAGCCCCAGCATTTT.